These 25 T cell receptor beta chains came from one sample sequenced in a study of neurological immune-mediated disorders (dated by TCRdb to about 2019). Libraries were made using 5' RACE. The reads were generated on an Illumina HiSeq 2500. Through fastp at Q25 and MiXCR, TCRdb rebuilt clones from the public reads, retaining in-frame beta chains. Each CDR3 protein gets just one entry, which takes the most common genes and DNA from the rows behind it. In this sample the table shows about 74,000 distinct CDR3 sequences, 5.2% of which occur a single time. Jointly, the top ten make up 6% to 9.5% of the sample. The sample comprised PBMCs. The receptors originated from a young man with multiple sclerosis.

The table lists this clonotype with many counts. CDR3 residues: CASSLIRNTEAFF. In DNA form, the CDR3 reads TGTGCCAGCAGCTTAATAAGAAACACTGAAGCTTTCTTT. The V and J genes are TRBV7-3 and TRBJ1-1; D is ambiguous. With 1 base removed from V and 2 bases from J, the gap between germline ends came to 5 bases. CDR1 is SGHTA, CDR2 FQGTGA, per germline. The CDR3 contains 13 residues.

This clonotype has at least ten counts. The chain has TRBV27 and TRBJ2-2, with 8 bases fitting TRBD1. After removal of 3 bases from V and 1 base from J, the junction contained 4 bases not matched to a gene. Germline assignment: CDR1 MNHEY and CDR2 SMNVEV (reference sequence). CDR3 length: 16 residues. CDR3: CASSFSGTGNTGELFF. For the CDR3, the DNA is TGTGCCAGCAGTTTTTCCGGGACAGGGAACACCGGGGAGCTGTTTTTT.

This clonotype was seen many times. This sequence joins TRBV9 and TRBJ2-1; D is perhaps TRBD2 (6 bases). CDR1 is SGDLS, CDR2 YYNGEE, per germline. With 4 bases removed from V and 8 bases from J, the gap between germline ends came to 19 bases. The CDR3 contains 15 residues. CDR3 residues: CASSIDAGSRDEQFF. In DNA, the CDR3 is TGTGCCAGCAGCATAGATGCGGGGAGTAGGGATGAGCAGTTCTTC.

This clonotype was counted at least ten times. The chain carries TRBV7-3 and TRBJ2-5; tentatively, D is TRBD1 (5 bases). Per the germline V gene, CDR1 is SGHTA and CDR2 is FQGTGA. V lost 3 bases, J lost 7 bases, and 18 bases lay in between. The length of the CDR3 is 15 residues. The DNA for the CDR3 is TGTGCCAGCAGCTTCTCCGACACTAAAAGGGGGACCCAGTACTTC. This gives the protein CASSFSDTKRGTQYF.

In its sample, this clonotype was seen many times. V usage is TRBV12-3 or TRBV12-4 and J usage is TRBJ1-5; tentative D call: TRBD1 (6 bases). The germline V and J ends were trimmed by 4 bases and 7 bases, with 17 bases remaining between them. The CDR3 length is 15 residues. CDR3 protein: CASSSFQGRGQPQHF. In DNA, the CDR3 is TGTGCCAGCAGTTCGTTCCAGGGGAGGGGACAGCCCCAGCATTTT.

This clonotype was seen repeatedly, ten times or more. This chain connects TRBV20-1 to TRBJ2-3; 11 bases fit TRBD2. This CDR3 is 15 amino acids long. Germline V gives CDR1 DFQATT, CDR2 SNEGSKA (reference sequence). With 3 bases clipped from V and 4 bases from J, the junction kept 6 bases outside the gene matches. CDR3 in DNA: TGCAGTGCTAGGGGGACTAGCGGAGACTCAGATACGCAGTATTTT. It encodes CSARGTSGDSDTQYF.

There are many counts of this clonotype. The rearrangement uses TRBV2 and TRBJ1-4; 8 bases are shared with TRBD1. The CDR3 runs to 15 residues. V lost 5 bases and J lost 7; bases outside the gene matches: 9. The germline V gene has CDR1 SNHLY and CDR2 FYNNEI. The CDR3 loop reads CASSPQGASSEKLFF. The DNA for the CDR3 is TGTGCCAGCAGTCCCCAGGGGGCGTCGAGTGAAAAACTGTTTTTT.

As regards this clonotype: One end of the junction does not line up with germline, which may come from a read error. The rearrangement uses TRBV12-3 or TRBV12-4 and TRBJ1-5; D gene uncertain. CDR3 size: 14 residues. CDR3 nucleotides: TGTGCCAGCAGCCCCGCGGGGTGGGATCAGCCCCAGAATTTT. This translates into CASSPAGWDQPQNF.

This clonotype was observed many times. The CDR3 loop reads CASSQGYNEQFF. In DNA, the CDR3 is TGTGCCAGCAGTCAAGGGTACAATGAGCAGTTCTTC. The rearrangement links TRBV6-2 or TRBV6-3 to TRBJ2-1, with D hard to call. The ends were cut back, 5 bases at V and 4 bases at J, with 6 bases in the middle. This CDR3 comprises 12 residues. Germline assignment: CDR1 MNHEY and CDR2 SVGEGT.

Ten or more counts support this clonotype. V and J are TRBV20-1 and TRBJ2-1; perhaps TRBD2 as D (6 bases). Germline values: CDR1 DFQATT, CDR2 SNEGSKA (reference sequence). V was clipped by 4 bases and J by 0 bases, with 19 bases between them. The CDR3 contains 17 residues. CDR3 sequence: CSANIRSGSSSYNEQFF. In DNA, the CDR3 is TGCAGTGCTAACATCCGTAGCGGCAGTAGCTCCTACAATGAGCAGTTCTTC.

The table lists this clonotype with many counts. V gene TRBV20-1 combines with J gene TRBJ1-5; D ambiguous. Looked up from germline, CDR1 is DFQATT and CDR2 is SNEGSKA (reference sequence). This CDR3 has 13 amino acids. V lost 1 base to trimming and J lost 0 bases, with 4 bases between them. The CDR3 loop is CSARAGSNQPQHF. The DNA of the CDR3 is TGCAGTGCTAGAGCAGGTAGCAATCAGCCCCAGCATTTT.

This clonotype appeared a few times. One end of the junction is discordant with germline, which a read error may explain. The chain combines TRBV6-6 with TRBJ1-5, with D unresolved. In germline, CDR1 is MNHNY, CDR2 SVGAGI (reference sequence). CDR3 length: 16 residues. In DNA, the CDR3 is TGTGCCAGCAGTTACAATCCCCTAGGTACCAATCAGCCCCAGAATTTT. This gives the protein CASSYNPLGTNQPQNF.

This clonotype was seen many times. V gene TRBV27 combines with J gene TRBJ1-4; D is ambiguous. In germline, CDR1 is MNHEY, CDR2 SMNVEV (reference sequence). The CDR3 runs to 15 residues. The V end was cut by 5 bases, the J end by 8 bases, with 18 bases between. CDR3 loop: CASSPYSRPSEKLFF. Here the CDR3 DNA reads TGTGCCAGCAGTCCGTACAGCAGGCCTTCGGAAAAACTGTTTTTT.

This clonotype was counted at least ten times. The genes are TRBV20-1 and TRBJ2-4; 8 bases match TRBD1. V shed 4 bases and J 0 bases; nucleotides not matched to a gene: 14. The germline CDR1 and CDR2 sequences are DFQATT and SNEGSKA (reference sequence). This CDR3 spans 18 amino acids. The CDR3 DNA is TGCAGTGCTACCAATCAATTGGACAGGGCGCTAGCCAAAAACATTCAGTACTTC. Translation: CSATNQLDRALAKNIQYF.

The chain employs TRBV11-2 and TRBJ2-2; 8 bases line up with TRBD2. The CDR3 has 15 residues. Germline assignment: CDR1 SGHAT and CDR2 FQNNGV. The trim removed 5 bases at V and 5 bases at J, leaving 7 bases unmatched. The CDR3 nucleotides read TGTGCCAGCAGCCTCAGCGGGAGTAGAACCGGGGAGCTGTTTTTT. Its translation is CASSLSGSRTGELFF.

This clonotype was seen many times. The chain carries TRBV4-2 and TRBJ2-7; 12 nucleotides align to TRBD1. Trimming at V came to 4 bases and at J to 5 bases, leaving 3 bases not matched to a gene. CDR1 is LGHNA, CDR2 YNFKEQ, per germline. This CDR3 comprises 14 residues. CDR3 sequence reads: CASSRGTGGDEQYF. CDR3 sequence (DNA): TGTGCCAGCAGCCGTGGGACAGGGGGCGACGAGCAGTACTTC.

This clonotype was detected only a few times. The CDR3 DNA reads TGTGCCAGCGGGGGACAGATTAATAGCAATCAGCCCCAGCATTTT. Amino acid sequence: CASGGQINSNQPQHF. This chain links TRBV28 with TRBJ1-5; 7 positions match TRBD1. CDR1 and CDR2 from the germline V gene are MDHEN and SYDVKM. The CDR3 consists of 15 residues. V shed 8 bases and J 0 bases; nucleotides not matched to a gene: 7.

This clonotype was counted ten times or more. The V and J genes are TRBV6-4 and TRBJ2-3, with 8 bases that match TRBD2. Looked up from germline, CDR1 is MRHNA and CDR2 is SNTAGT. The CDR3 has 14 residues. With 3 bases clipped from V and 1 base from J, the junction kept 0 bases outside the gene matches. The CDR3 loop is CASSERGGTDTQYF. The CDR3 DNA reads as TGTGCCAGCAGTGAGCGGGGGGGCACAGATACGCAGTATTTT.

This clonotype was seen many times. The chain links TRBV12-3 or TRBV12-4 to TRBJ1-2, with D unclear. Trimming removed 1 base from V and 6 bases from J, with 18 bases in between. This CDR3 is 16 amino acids long. DNA for the CDR3: TGTGCCAGCAGTTTAGATCGGTTAGCGGGGTTGCATGGCTACACCTTC. This sequence encodes CASSLDRLAGLHGYTF.

This clonotype was picked up many times. The genes are TRBV20-1 and TRBJ2-1; 9 bases agree with TRBD1. CDR1 and CDR2 (germline): DFQATT, SNEGSKA (reference sequence). The trim removed 4 bases at V and 0 bases at J, leaving 13 bases unmatched. The CDR3 sequence is 18 residues long. DNA for the CDR3: TGCAGTGCTATGATGGGACAGGGAATCCGACTCTCCTACAATGAGCAGTTCTTC. Protein sequence: CSAMMGQGIRLSYNEQFF.

This clonotype was observed at least ten times. The rearrangement links TRBV20-1 to TRBJ1-1, with unresolved D. With 2 bases removed from V and 1 base from J, the gap between germline ends came to 8 bases. The CDR3 sequence is 13 residues long. CDR1 DFQATT and CDR2 SNEGSKA come from the germline V gene (reference sequence). The CDR3 loop reads CSARRLTNTEAFF. The DNA of the CDR3 is TGCAGTGCTAGACGCCTGACGAACACTGAAGCTTTCTTT.

This clonotype was observed many times. This rearrangement joins TRBV10-1 to TRBJ2-2; weak D call: TRBD1 (5 bases). V dropped 6 bases and J dropped 3 bases, with 20 bases sitting between them. This CDR3 spans 17 amino acids. CDR1 and CDR2 from the germline V gene are WNHNN and SYGVQD (reference sequence). CDR3 protein: CASSDGHRDRYTGELFF. The CDR3 bases are TGCGCCAGCAGCGACGGACACCGTGACCGGTACACCGGGGAGCTGTTTTTT.

The V gene is TRBV10-3, the J gene TRBJ2-7, with 11 nucleotides matching TRBD1. This CDR3 has 14 amino acids. Trimming at V came to 7 bases and at J to 7 bases, leaving 9 bases not matched to a gene. The germline V gene has CDR1 ENHRY and CDR2 SYGVKD. CDR3: CAIMGGTGGKEQYF. Written as DNA, the CDR3 is TGTGCCATCATGGGAGGGACAGGGGGAAAAGAGCAGTACTTC.

This clonotype was found many times. The V and J genes are TRBV24-1 and TRBJ2-7, with D maybe TRBD2 (5 bases). The CDR3 is made up of 14 amino acids. CDR1 and CDR2 (germline): KGHDR, SFDVKD. Trimming took 1 base from V and 6 from J, leaving 12 bases between them. CDR3 residues: CATSDLGLALEQYF. The CDR3 DNA is TGTGCCACCAGTGATTTAGGTCTAGCCCTCGAGCAGTACTTC.

This clonotype was seen many times. The chain joins TRBV20-1 to TRBJ2-7; D is possibly TRBD1 or TRBD2 (5 bases each). CDR1 DFQATT and CDR2 SNEGSKA come from the germline V gene (reference sequence). Trimming left V 1 base short and J 3 bases short, with 10 bases between. This CDR3 comprises 13 residues. CDR3: CSARAGTDYEQYF. The CDR3, as DNA: TGCAGTGCTAGAGCGGGGACCGACTACGAGCAGTACTTC.